This T cell receptor beta chain stems from a study of blood T cell repertoires in COVID-19. Study-level background: From the United States, Italy and Spain came samples of acute and convalescent COVID-19. PBMCs, B-cell-depleted T cells, or T cells were the source of the cDNA or gDNA that made up the material.

The CDR3 is 16 amino acids. In the original analysis: Estimates of nucleated cell counts were drawn from the amplification of reference gene primers. Sequencing used immunoSEQ multiplex PCR; TCRdb keeps in-frame clones, though not all of them. V, J and clone size are those of that table, while D and trimming were read from the DNA. The data hold roughly 100,000 clones, with about 83% observed a single time. Sequencing used peripheral blood. The V gene is TRBV21-1, the J gene TRBJ1-6; the DNA was not compared with TRBD1, the D call given in the table. TRBV21-1 counts as a pseudogene. This sequence was found in a man in his 70s with active or convalescent COVID-19. The CDR3 is CASSTDRVGSNSPLHF. Written as DNA, the CDR3 is TGTGCCAGCAGCACCGACAGGGTAGGAAGTAATTCACCCCTCCACTTT.